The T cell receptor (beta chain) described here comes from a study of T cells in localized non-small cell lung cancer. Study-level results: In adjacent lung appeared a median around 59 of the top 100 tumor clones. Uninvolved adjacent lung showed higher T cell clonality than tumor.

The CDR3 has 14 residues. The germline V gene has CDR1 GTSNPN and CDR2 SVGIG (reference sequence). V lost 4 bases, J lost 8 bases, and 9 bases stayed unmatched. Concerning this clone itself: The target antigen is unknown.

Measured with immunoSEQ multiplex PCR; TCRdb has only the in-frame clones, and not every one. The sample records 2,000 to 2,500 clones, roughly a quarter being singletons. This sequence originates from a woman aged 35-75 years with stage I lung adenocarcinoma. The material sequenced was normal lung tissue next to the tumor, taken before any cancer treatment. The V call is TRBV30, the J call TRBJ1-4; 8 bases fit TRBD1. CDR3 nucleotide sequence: TGTGCCTGGAACCCCGGGACAGGCGTCGAAAAACTGTTTTTT. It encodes CAWNPGTGVEKLFF.